These 8 T cell receptor beta chains were all obtained from the same sample, sequenced in a study of blood T cell repertoires in COVID-19. Produced via immunoSEQ multiplex PCR; TCRdb's table is partial and in-frame only. The sample has nearly 250,000 clones, approximately 86% seen once. Sequenced: peripheral blood. The receptors shown here come from an older woman who had recovered from COVID-19.

V gene TRBV11-2 combines with J gene TRBJ2-7; 7 bases map to TRBD2. The J segment lost 2 bases and the V segment lost 5 bases, leaving 6 bases of the junction unmatched. This CDR3 is built from 14 residues. Germline-derived CDR1 and CDR2 are SGHAT and FQNNGV. The chain's CDR3 is CASSPLGGAYEQYF. The CDR3, as DNA: TGTGCCAGCAGCCCTCTTGGGGGGGCCTACGAGCAGTACTTC.

V usage is TRBV7-9 and J usage is TRBJ2-1, with a possible D match to TRBD2 (5 bases). V dropped 4 bases and J dropped 6 bases, with 19 bases sitting between them. CDR3 length equals 16 residues. Germline assignment: CDR1 SEHNR and CDR2 FQNEAQ (reference sequence). CDR3 sequence: CASSSMGRPLGNEQFF. CDR3 DNA: TGTGCCAGCAGCTCGATGGGGAGACCCCTCGGCAATGAGCAGTTCTTC.

This chain links TRBV28 with TRBJ1-2, with no clear D. Trimming left V 5 bases short and J 1 base short, with 5 bases between. Germline CDR1 is MDHEN and CDR2 is SYDVKM. There are 12 residues in the CDR3. The CDR3 sequence: CASSTRNYGYTF. The CDR3 DNA is TGTGCCAGCAGTACACGTAACTATGGCTACACCTTC.

This sequence joins TRBV27 and TRBJ2-7; 7 bases match TRBD1. The CDR3 length is 15 residues. V gave up 4 bases and J gave up 4 bases; unmatched junction bases: 10. CDR1 and CDR2 (germline): MNHEY, SMNVEV (reference sequence). CDR3 DNA sequence: TGTGCCAGCAGTTGGGACAGACGTTTCGGGTACGAGCAGTACTTC. Translation: CASSWDRRFGYEQYF.

This sequence joins TRBV5-5 and TRBJ1-1; D ambiguous. There are 13 residues in the CDR3. The germline V and J ends were trimmed by 2 bases and 6 bases, with 11 bases remaining between them. Germline CDR1 SGHKS, CDR2 YYEKEE (reference sequence). The DNA for the CDR3 is TGTGCCAGCAGCTTCCCGGGTAGCTCTGAAGCTTTCTTT. Its translation: CASSFPGSSEAFF.

This sequence joins TRBV6-5 and TRBJ1-2; 10 bases match TRBD1. Trimming at V came to 4 bases and at J to 1 base, leaving 0 bases not matched to a gene. Per germline, CDR1 MNHEY and CDR2 SVGAGI. The CDR3 runs 14 residues. For the CDR3, the DNA is TGTGCCAGCAGTTGGACAGGGGGTAACTATGGCTACACCTTC. Residues: CASSWTGGNYGYTF.

V and J are TRBV7-3 and TRBJ1-1; the match to TRBD1 covers 7 bases. This CDR3 region has 15 residues. The junction had 7 bases not matched to a gene; V was cut back by 5 bases and J by 1 base. Germline CDR1 SGHTA, CDR2 FQGTGA. CDR3 protein: CASSLRTGGNTEAFF. DNA of the CDR3: TGTGCCAGCAGCCTCCGGACAGGAGGGAACACTGAAGCTTTCTTT.

CDR3 in DNA: TGTGCCAGCAGTCGCGACAGGGATAGTGGCTACACCTTC. Translated: CASSRDRDSGYTF. The chain uses TRBV12-3 or TRBV12-4 and TRBJ1-2; 7 nucleotides align to TRBD1. This CDR3 is built from 13 residues. The junction had 7 bases not matched to a gene; V was cut back by 5 bases and J by 7 bases.